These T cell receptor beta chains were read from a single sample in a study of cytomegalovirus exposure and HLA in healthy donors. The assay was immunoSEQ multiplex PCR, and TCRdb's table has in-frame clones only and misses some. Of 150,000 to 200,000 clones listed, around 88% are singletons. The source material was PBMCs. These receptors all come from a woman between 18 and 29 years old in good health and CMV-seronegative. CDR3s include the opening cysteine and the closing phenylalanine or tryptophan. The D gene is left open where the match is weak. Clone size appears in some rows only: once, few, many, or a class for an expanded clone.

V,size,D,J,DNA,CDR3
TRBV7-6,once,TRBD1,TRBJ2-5,TGTGCCAGCAGCCTAGGGACAGGGGGAAACCAAGAGACCCAGTACTTC,CASSLGTGGNQETQYF
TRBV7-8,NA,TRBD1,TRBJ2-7,TGTGCCAGCAGTCCTCCGGGACAGGGATTTTCCCCTACCTACGAGCAGTACTTC,CASSPPGQGFSPTYEQYF
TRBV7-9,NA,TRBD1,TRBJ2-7,TGTGCCAGCAGCTTGCTGCGGACAGGGTCCCACGAGCAGTACTTC,CASSLLRTGSHEQYF
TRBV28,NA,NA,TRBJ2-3,TGTGCCACCCTTTACAGGGCAGGTCGCACAGATACGCAGTATTTT,CATLYRAGRTDTQYF
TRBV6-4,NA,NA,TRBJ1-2,TGTGCCAGCAGTGACCATACGCGGGCAGCCCACTCCAATAACTATGGCTACACCTTC,CASSDHTRAAHSNNYGYTF
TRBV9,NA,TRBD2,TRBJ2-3,TGTGCCAGCAACCCTAGCGGGGCTATTACAGATACGCAGTATTTT,CASNPSGAITDTQYF
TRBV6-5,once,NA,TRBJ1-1,TGTGCCAGCAGTTACTCCATGAACACTGAAGCTTTCTTT,CASSYSMNTEAFF
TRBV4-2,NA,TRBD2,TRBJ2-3,TGTGCCAGCAGCCAAGATACCGGACTAGCCGGAGCAGATACGCAGTATTTT,CASSQDTGLAGADTQYF
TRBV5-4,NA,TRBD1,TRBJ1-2,TGTGCCAGCAGCCAAGACAGGGGCAACTATGGCTACACCTTC,CASSQDRGNYGYTF
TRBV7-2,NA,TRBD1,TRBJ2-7,TGTGCCAGCAGCACCCGGACAGGGGAAGATTACGAGCAGTACTTC,CASSTRTGEDYEQYF
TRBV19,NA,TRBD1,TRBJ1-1,TGTGCCAGTAGCCCGACAGGGGAGATCCCTGAAGCTTTCTTT,CASSPTGEIPEAFF
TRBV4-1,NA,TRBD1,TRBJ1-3,TGCGCCAGCAGCCAAGTCGCCGACAGGGTGGGAAACACCATATATTTT,CASSQVADRVGNTIYF
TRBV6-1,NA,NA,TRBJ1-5,TGTGCCAGCAGGAGATGGCCGGGGCCCCAGCATTTT,CASRRWPGPQHF
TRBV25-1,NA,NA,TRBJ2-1,TGTGCCAGCAGTGCTTTAGATGAGCAGTTCTTC,CASSALDEQFF
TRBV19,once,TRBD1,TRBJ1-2,TGTGCCAGTATGGGGGGACAGAACTATGGCTACACCTTC,CASMGGQNYGYTF
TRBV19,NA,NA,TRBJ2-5,TGTGCCACCGACCAGGGAGAGACCCAGTACTTC,CATDQGETQYF
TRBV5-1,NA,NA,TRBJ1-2,TGCGCCAGCAGCTTTTCCAGGGAAGTAAATGGCTACACCTTC,CASSFSREVNGYTF
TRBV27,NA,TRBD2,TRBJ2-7,TGTGCCAGCAGTTTAGTTCCTCGGGAGGGTCCCTCCTACGAGCAGTACTTC,CASSLVPREGPSYEQYF
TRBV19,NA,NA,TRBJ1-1,TGTGCCAGTAGTTTAGGAGCTTTGGCTTTCTTT,CASSLGALAFF
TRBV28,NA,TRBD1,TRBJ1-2,TGTGCCAGCGGCCTATTTCCGGGACAGGGGGGAAACTATGGCTACACCTTC,CASGLFPGQGGNYGYTF
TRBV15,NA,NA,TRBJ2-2,TGTGCCACCAGCAGAGATGGGGAGGCGACCGGGGAGCTGTTTTTT,CATSRDGEATGELFF
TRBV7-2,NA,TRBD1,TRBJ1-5,TGTGCCAGCAGCTTAGTGGCGGGGACAGGGTATCAGCCCCAGCATTTT,CASSLVAGTGYQPQHF
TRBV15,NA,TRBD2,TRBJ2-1,TGTGCCACCAGCAGAGAGGCGGGAGGGCCGGGCGATGAGCAGTTCTTC,CATSREAGGPGDEQFF
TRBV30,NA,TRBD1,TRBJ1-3,TGTGCCTGGAGGGGGACAGACTATAGCTCTGGAAACACCATATATTTT,CAWRGTDYSSGNTIYF
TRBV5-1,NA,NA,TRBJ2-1,TGCGCCAGCAGCTTGGACGGGGAGTACAATGAGCAGTTCTTC,CASSLDGEYNEQFF
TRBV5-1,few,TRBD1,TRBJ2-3,TGCGCCAGCAGCTGGGACAGGGTGGCAGATACGCAGTATTTT,CASSWDRVADTQYF
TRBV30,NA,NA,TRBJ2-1,TGTGCCTGGAGCGGAAAAGGCGGGATCCGGAATGAGCAGTTCTTC,CAWSGKGGIRNEQFF
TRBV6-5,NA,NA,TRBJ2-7,TGTGCCAGCAGTGACACGGCTCTTGGTCAGTACTTC,CASSDTALGQYF
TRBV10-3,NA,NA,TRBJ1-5,TGTGCCATCAGTGACTCGGATCAGCCCCAGCATTTT,CAISDSDQPQHF
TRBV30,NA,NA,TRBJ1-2,TGTGCCTGGAGTTGGGGGGGCGGCTACACCTTC,CAWSWGGGYTF
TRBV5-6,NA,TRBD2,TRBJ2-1,TGTGCCAGCAGCTTGGAGTGGGTAGCGGGGGGCGACAATGAGCAGTTCTTC,CASSLEWVAGGDNEQFF
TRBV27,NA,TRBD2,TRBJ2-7,TGTGCCAGCAGTCGGGAGCGGGGATCCTACGAGCAGTACTTC,CASSRERGSYEQYF
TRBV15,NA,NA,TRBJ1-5,TGTGCCACCAGCAGAGACAGGGGAGACCAGCCCCAGCATTTT,CATSRDRGDQPQHF
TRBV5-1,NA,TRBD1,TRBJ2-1,TGCGCCAGCAGCTCCGGACAGGGGATCGTTGGCTCCAATGAGCAGTTCTTC,CASSSGQGIVGSNEQFF
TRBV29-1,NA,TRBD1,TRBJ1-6,TGCAGCGTACAACAAGGGGGCGCTTCACCCCTCCACTTT,CSVQQGGASPLHF
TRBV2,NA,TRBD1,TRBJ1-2,TGTGCCAGATTAGGGACAGATCTTAACTATGGCTACACCTTC,CARLGTDLNYGYTF
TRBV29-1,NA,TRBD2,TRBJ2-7,TGCAGCGTTGAAGGTAGCGGGAGCTACGAGCAGTACTTC,CSVEGSGSYEQYF
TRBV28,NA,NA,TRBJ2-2,TGTGCCAGCAGTTCAGGGTTCCGAACCGGGGAGCTGTTTTTT,CASSSGFRTGELFF
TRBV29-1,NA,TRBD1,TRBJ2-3,TGCAGCGTTACAGGGGGTGTGACAGATACGCAGTATTTT,CSVTGGVTDTQYF
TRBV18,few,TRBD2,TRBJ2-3,TGTGCCAGCTCACTCCAGACTAGCGGGGCGGCAGATACGCAGTATTTT,CASSLQTSGAADTQYF
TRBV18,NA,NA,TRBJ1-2,TGTGCCAGCTCACTGGACAGAAACTATGGCTACACCTTC,CASSLDRNYGYTF
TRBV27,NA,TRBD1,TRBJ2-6,TGTGCCAGCAGTTCCCTCCGACAGGGGCTCGCCGGGGCCAACGTCCTGACTTTC,CASSSLRQGLAGANVLTF
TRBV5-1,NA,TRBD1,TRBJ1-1,TGCGCCAGCAGCTTGCGGGGACAGGGGCCAGGGAACACTGAAGCTTTCTTT,CASSLRGQGPGNTEAFF
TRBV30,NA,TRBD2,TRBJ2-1,TGTGCCTGGAGTGTAGGCCATCTAACTAGCGGGGCCTACAATGAGCAGTTCTTC,CAWSVGHLTSGAYNEQFF